This TCR beta chain came from a study of T cell responses to AZD1222 COVID-19 vaccine. The CDR3 loop spans 15 amino acids. Germline V CDR1 and CDR2: SEHNR, FQNEAQ (reference sequence). Trimming cost V 1 base and J 5 bases, with 11 bases left between them. Sequencing used immunoSEQ multiplex PCR; TCRdb keeps in-frame clones, though not all of them. The table shows about 120,000 clones, with about 90% occurring only once. The chain links TRBV7-9 to TRBJ2-2; D is unclear. This sequence was found in an adult in good health. This specimen was peripheral blood, taken on day 0 of AZD1222 vaccination. Written as DNA, the CDR3 is TGTGCCAGCAGCTTAGTGAGCTCGTTGACCGGGGAGCTGTTTTTT. Its translation is CASSLVSSLTGELFF.